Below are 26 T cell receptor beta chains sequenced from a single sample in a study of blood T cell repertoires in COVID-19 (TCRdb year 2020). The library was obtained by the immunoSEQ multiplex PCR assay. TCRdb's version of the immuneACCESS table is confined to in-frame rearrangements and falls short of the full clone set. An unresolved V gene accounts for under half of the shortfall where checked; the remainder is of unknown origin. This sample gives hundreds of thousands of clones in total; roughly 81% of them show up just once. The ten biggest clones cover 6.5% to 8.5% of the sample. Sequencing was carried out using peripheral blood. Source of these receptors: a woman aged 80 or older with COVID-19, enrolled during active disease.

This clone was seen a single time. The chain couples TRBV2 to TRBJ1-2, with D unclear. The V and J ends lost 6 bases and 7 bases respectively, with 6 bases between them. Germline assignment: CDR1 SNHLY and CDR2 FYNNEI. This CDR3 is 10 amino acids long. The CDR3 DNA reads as TGTGCCAGCAGAACCAGTGGCTACACCTTC. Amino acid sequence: CASRTSGYTF.

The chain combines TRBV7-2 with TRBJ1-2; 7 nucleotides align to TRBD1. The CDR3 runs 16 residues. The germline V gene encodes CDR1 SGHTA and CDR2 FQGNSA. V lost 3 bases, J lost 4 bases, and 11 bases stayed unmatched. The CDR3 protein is CASSLTQGRQGYGYTF. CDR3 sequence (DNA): TGTGCCAGCAGCTTGACACAGGGGAGGCAGGGCTATGGCTACACCTTC.

For the CDR3, the DNA is TGTGCCAGCAGTGAAGAGGGGCTCCCCAATCAGCCCCAGCATTTT. This sequence encodes CASSEEGLPNQPQHF. J is TRBJ1-5 and V is TRBV2, with D maybe TRBD1 (5 bases). The CDR3 is 15 amino acids. Trimming took 1 base from V and 3 from J, leaving 10 bases between them. Germline values: CDR1 SNHLY, CDR2 FYNNEI.

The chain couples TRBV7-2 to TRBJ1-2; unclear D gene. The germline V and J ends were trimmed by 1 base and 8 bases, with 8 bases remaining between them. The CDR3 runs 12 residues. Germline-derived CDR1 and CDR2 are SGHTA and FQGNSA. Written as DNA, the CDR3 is TGTGCCAGCAGCTTAGATCAGCGAGGCTACACCTTC. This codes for CASSLDQRGYTF.

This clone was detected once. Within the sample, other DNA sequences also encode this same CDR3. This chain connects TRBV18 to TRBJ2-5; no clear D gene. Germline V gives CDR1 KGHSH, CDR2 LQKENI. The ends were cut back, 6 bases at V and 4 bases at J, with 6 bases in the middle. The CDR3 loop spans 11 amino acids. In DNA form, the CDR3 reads TGTGCCAGCTCGGCTAGAGAGACCCAGTACTTC. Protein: CASSARETQYF.

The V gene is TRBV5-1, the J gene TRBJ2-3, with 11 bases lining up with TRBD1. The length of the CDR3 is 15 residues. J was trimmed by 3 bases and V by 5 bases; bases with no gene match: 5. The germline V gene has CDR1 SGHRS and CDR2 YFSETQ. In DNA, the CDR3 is TGCGCCAGCAGTCCCGGGACAGGGGGAACAGATACGCAGTATTTT. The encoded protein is CASSPGTGGTDTQYF.

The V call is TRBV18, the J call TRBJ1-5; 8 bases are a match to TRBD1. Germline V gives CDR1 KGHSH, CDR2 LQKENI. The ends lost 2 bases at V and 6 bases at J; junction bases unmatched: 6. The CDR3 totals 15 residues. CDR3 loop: CASSPGQGAIQPQHF. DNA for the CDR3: TGTGCCAGCTCACCAGGACAGGGCGCCATTCAGCCCCAGCATTTT.

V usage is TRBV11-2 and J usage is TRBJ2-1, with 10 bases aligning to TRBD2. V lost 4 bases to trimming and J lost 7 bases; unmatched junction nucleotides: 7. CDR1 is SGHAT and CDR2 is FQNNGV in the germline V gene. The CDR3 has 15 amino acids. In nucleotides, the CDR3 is TGTGCCAGCAGCTCTAGCGGGAGAATCCTTAATGAGCAGTTCTTC. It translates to CASSSSGRILNEQFF.

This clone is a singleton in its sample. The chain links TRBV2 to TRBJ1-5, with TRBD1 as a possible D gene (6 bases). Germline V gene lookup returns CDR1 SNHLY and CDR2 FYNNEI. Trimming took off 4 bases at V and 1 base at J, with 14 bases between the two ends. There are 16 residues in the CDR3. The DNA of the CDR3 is TGTGCCAGCAGTGTAAACAGGGTAGAAAGCAATCAGCCCCAGCATTTT. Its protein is CASSVNRVESNQPQHF.

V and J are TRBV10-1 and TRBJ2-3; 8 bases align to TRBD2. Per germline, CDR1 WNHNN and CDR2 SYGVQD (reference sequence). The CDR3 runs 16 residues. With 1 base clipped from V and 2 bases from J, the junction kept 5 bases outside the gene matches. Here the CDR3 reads CASSEFPGGYTDTQYF. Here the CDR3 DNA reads TGCGCCAGCAGTGAGTTCCCGGGGGGGTACACAGATACGCAGTATTTT.

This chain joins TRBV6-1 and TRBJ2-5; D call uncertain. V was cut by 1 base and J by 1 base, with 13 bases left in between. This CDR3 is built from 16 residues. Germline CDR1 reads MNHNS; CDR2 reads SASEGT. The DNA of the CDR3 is TGTGCCAGCAGTGAAGAACTATTCGGAATCCAAGAGACCCAGTACTTC. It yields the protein CASSEELFGIQETQYF.

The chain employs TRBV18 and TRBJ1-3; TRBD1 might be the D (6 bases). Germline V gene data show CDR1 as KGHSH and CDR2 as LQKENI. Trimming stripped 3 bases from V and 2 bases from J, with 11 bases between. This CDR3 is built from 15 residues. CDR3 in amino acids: CASSPKQGPGNTIYF. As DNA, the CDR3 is TGTGCCAGCTCACCGAAACAGGGACCTGGAAACACCATATATTTT.

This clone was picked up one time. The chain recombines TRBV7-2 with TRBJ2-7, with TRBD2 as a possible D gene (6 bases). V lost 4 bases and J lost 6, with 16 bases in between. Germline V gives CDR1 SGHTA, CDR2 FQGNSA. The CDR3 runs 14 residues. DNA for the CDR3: TGTGCCAGCAGCTCGGACTGGGCGGGAAGCGAGCAGTACTTC. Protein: CASSSDWAGSEQYF.

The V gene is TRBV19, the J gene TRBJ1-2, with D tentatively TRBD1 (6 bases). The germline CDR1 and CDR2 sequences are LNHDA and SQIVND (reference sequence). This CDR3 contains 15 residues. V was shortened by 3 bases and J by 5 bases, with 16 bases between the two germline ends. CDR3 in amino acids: CASSIKLQGPYGYTF. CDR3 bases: TGTGCCAGTAGTATTAAGTTGCAGGGGCCTTATGGCTACACCTTC.

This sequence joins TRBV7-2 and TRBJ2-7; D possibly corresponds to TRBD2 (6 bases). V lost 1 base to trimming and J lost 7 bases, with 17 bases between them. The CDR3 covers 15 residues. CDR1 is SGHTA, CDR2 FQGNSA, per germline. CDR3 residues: CASSLEEGGGLEQYF. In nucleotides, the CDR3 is TGTGCCAGCAGCTTAGAGGAGGGTGGGGGTTTGGAGCAGTACTTC.

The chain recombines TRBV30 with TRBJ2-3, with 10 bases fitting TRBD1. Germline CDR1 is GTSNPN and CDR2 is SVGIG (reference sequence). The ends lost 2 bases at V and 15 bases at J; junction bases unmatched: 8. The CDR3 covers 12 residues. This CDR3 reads CAWSRGTGDHYF. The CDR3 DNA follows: TGTGCCTGGAGTCGGGGGACAGGGGACCATTATTTT.

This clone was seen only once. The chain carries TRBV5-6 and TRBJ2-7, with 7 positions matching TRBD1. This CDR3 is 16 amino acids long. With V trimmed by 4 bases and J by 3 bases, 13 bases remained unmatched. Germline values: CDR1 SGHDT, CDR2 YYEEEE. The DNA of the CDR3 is TGTGCCAGCAGCCCGCTGTCCGGGACAGTCATCTACGAGCAGTACTTC. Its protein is CASSPLSGTVIYEQYF.

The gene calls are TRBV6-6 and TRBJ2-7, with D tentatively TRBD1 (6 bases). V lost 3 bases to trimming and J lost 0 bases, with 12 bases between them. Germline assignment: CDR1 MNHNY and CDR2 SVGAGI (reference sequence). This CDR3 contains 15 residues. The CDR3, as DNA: TGTGCCAGCAGTTATACGGGACACTTCTCCTACGAGCAGTACTTC. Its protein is CASSYTGHFSYEQYF.

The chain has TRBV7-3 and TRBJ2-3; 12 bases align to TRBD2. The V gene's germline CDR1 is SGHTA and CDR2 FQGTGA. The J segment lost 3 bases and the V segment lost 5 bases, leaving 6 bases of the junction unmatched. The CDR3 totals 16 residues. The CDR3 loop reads CASSPHGLAGTDTQYF. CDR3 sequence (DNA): TGTGCCAGCAGCCCCCACGGACTAGCGGGAACAGATACGCAGTATTTT.

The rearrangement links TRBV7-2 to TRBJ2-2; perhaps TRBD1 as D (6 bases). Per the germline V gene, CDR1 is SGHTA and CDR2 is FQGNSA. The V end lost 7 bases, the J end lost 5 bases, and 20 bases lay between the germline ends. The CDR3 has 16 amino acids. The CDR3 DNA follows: TGTGCCAGCATCGGGAATGTCCAGGGGCAGACCGGGGAGCTGTTTTTT. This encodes CASIGNVQGQTGELFF.

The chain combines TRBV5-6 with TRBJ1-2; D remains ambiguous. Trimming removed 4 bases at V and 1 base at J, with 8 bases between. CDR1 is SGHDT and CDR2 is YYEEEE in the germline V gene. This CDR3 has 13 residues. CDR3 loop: CASSRTGNYGYTF. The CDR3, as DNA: TGTGCCAGCAGCCGAACTGGTAACTATGGCTACACCTTC.

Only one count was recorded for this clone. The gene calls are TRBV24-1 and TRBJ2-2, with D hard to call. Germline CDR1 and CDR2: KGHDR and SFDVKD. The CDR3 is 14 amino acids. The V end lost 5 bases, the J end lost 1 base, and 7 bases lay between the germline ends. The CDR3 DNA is TGTGCCACCAGTGTACAGCAGAACACCGGGGAGCTGTTTTTT. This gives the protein CATSVQQNTGELFF.

The CDR3 sequence is CATSEGDSYTF. DNA for the CDR3: TGTGCCACCAGTGAGGGAGACAGCTACACCTTC. The chain uses TRBV24-1 and TRBJ1-2; no firm D call. The V and J ends lost 4 bases and 9 bases respectively, with 8 bases between them. CDR3 length: 11 amino acids. Germline CDR1 reads KGHDR; CDR2 reads SFDVKD.

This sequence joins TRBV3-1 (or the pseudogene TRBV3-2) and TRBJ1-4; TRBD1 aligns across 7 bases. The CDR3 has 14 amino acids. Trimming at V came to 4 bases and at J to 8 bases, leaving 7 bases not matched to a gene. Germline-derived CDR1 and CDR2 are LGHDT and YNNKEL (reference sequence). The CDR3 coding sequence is TGTGCCAGCAGCCTTTGGGACAGAAGGGAAAAACTGTTTTTT. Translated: CASSLWDRREKLFF.

This CDR3 reads CASSLVRGPTGEQYF. CDR3 DNA sequence: TGTGCCAGCAGCTTGGTGCGGGGCCCCACTGGCGAGCAGTACTTC. The V and J genes are TRBV5-6 and TRBJ2-7; the D gene is possibly TRBD2 (6 bases). In germline, CDR1 is SGHDT, CDR2 YYEEEE. V was pared by 0 bases and J by 6 bases, with 16 bases between. The CDR3 sequence is 15 residues long.

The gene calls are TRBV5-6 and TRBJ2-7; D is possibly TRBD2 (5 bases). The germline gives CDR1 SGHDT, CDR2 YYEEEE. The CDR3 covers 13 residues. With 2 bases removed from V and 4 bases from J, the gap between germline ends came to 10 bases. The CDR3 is CASSFTGIYEQYF. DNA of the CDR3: TGTGCCAGCAGCTTTACGGGGATTTACGAGCAGTACTTC.